These T cell receptor beta chains were read from a single sample in a study of cytomegalovirus exposure and HLA in healthy donors. Libraries were prepared by immunoSEQ multiplex PCR; TCRdb keeps only in-frame clonotypes and omits some of them. The sample consists of about 130,000 clones, about three quarters of them appearing once. The source material was PBMCs. The receptors shown here come from a male donor in good health and CMV-seronegative. Both conserved end residues are part of each CDR3. A D gene is named only where the DNA matches it firmly. Part of the rows lack a size; the others show once, few, many or a class for expanded clones.

j_call clone_size v_call d_call cdr3_nt cdr3_aa
TRBJ2-2 NA TRBV10-1 NA TGCGCCAGCAGCTTACAGCTGGACGGGGAGCTGTTTTTT CASSLQLDGELFF
TRBJ2-1 NA TRBV19 NA TGTGCCAGTAGTATTTCCCCCGACAAAAGGCTCTACAATGAGCAGTTCTTC CASSISPDKRLYNEQFF
TRBJ2-7 once TRBV5-1 TRBD1 TGCGCCAGCAGCTCGAGAGGGGGCGCGGTAAACTACGAGCAGTACTTC CASSSRGGAVNYEQYF
TRBJ1-1 NA TRBV5-4 NA TGTGCCAGCAGCTTGGAAGAGAGCACTGAAGCTTTCTTT CASSLEESTEAFF
TRBJ1-2 few TRBV7-2 TRBD1 TGTGCCAGCAGCTCCAGGACAGGCGCTAACTATGGCTACACCTTC CASSSRTGANYGYTF
TRBJ2-1 NA TRBV25-1 TRBD2 TGTGCCAGCAGTTGGGGACTAGCGGAGTACAATGAGCAGTTCTTC CASSWGLAEYNEQFF
TRBJ1-3 NA TRBV29-1 NA TGCAGCGTTGCCAAAGAGACTGGAAACACCATATATTTT CSVAKETGNTIYF
TRBJ2-3 NA TRBV6-1 TRBD2 TGTGCCAGCAGTGCAACTAGCGGGAGGGGGAGCACAGATACGCAGTATTTT CASSATSGRGSTDTQYF
TRBJ1-6 NA TRBV27 NA TGTGCCAGCAGTTACTTCTATAATTCACCCCTCCACTTT CASSYFYNSPLHF
TRBJ2-7 NA TRBV4-1 TRBD1 TGCGCCAGCAGCCAATTCGGGACAGGGAGTTACGAGCAGTACTTC CASSQFGTGSYEQYF